The present TCR beta chain was sequenced within a study of shared clonotypes between healthy human individuals. Using immunoSEQ multiplex PCR, the repertoire was profiled, and TCRdb retains in-frame clones only, with some absent. This table has 2.5 million or so clones, over 85% appearing once. V gave up 3 bases and J gave up 2 bases; unmatched junction bases: 9. Germline CDR1 SGDLS, CDR2 YYNGEE. The CDR3 runs 17 residues. Sequencing was performed on naive CD4+ T cells sorted from blood. Indicated subset: CD45RA+ positively selected. The receptor's source is a man aged 18 to 30 in good health. The chain links TRBV9 to TRBJ2-7, with TRBD2 matching over 12 bases. CDR3 sequence reads: CASSDNPTSGGPYEQYF. CDR3 nucleotide sequence: TGTGCCAGCAGCGACAACCCCACTAGCGGGGGGCCCTACGAGCAGTACTTC.